This TCR beta chain is from a study of Ad26.COV2.S vaccination and SARS-CoV-2 variants. Study summary: In the study, Ad26.COV2.S was injected intramuscularly once, or twice 56 days apart.

Of note for this clone: The antigen remains unidentified.

Germline assignment: CDR1 MNHEY and CDR2 SVGAGI. The CDR3 sequence is 15 residues long. V lost 10 bases and J 7 bases, leaving 25 bases between the germline ends. General study results and limits: Vaccinees displayed broader spike-specific TCR repertoires than placebo recipients.

This table comes from immunoSEQ multiplex PCR, and its TCRdb copy is limited to in-frame clones, with some not included. The repertoire holds approximately 300,000 clones, about 86% seen once, with around 1.9% in the top ten. The treatment denotes: about 20 received Ad26.COV2.S at low or high dose, single or two shots; roughly five received placebo; per-sample allocation not given. Day 63 following the first vaccine or placebo injection was when the samples were taken. The source of this sequence is a person aged 18-60 years who received the Ad26.COV2.S COVID-19 vaccine or a placebo. Source: peripheral blood, taken in a trial of Ad26.COV2.S vaccine versus placebo. J is TRBJ2-5 and V is TRBV6-5, with D perhaps TRBD1 or TRBD2 (5 bases each). CDR3 amino acids: CATLETGRSRGTQYF. CDR3 bases: TGTGCCACCTTAGAAACGGGCCGATCGAGGGGGACCCAGTACTTC.